These 7 T cell receptor beta chains were all obtained from the same sample, sequenced in a study of cytomegalovirus exposure and HLA in healthy donors. This PCR relied on a set of 60 Vbeta primers and 13 Jbeta primers. TCRdb's table, derived via immunoSEQ multiplex PCR, lists solely in-frame clones and lacks some. The sample holds 100,000 to 150,000 clones, over 60% seen once. Sequenced material: PBMCs. These receptors originate from a woman aged 35 to 49 in good health and CMV-seropositive.

The chain recombines TRBV7-6 with TRBJ2-2; no firm D call. The V end lost 2 bases, the J end lost 7 bases, and 20 bases lay between the germline ends. The germline V gene has CDR1 SGHVS and CDR2 FNYEAQ. The CDR3 length is 17 residues. The CDR3 spells CASSLRLGQAMGGELFF. CDR3 DNA: TGTGCCAGCAGCTTACGGTTGGGTCAGGCTATGGGCGGGGAGCTGTTTTTT.

The chain recombines TRBV28 with TRBJ2-6; 7 bases align to TRBD1. The CDR3 covers 15 residues. Germline-derived CDR1 and CDR2 are MDHEN and SYDVKM. The V and J ends lost 4 bases and 4 bases, in that order; junction bases with no gene match: 4. The DNA for the CDR3 is TGTGCCAGCAGTTACAGGGGAAACGGGGCCAACGTCCTGACTTTC. Encoded protein: CASSYRGNGANVLTF.

V and J are TRBV2 and TRBJ2-3; D gene ambiguous. The V gene's germline CDR1 is SNHLY and CDR2 FYNNEI. The CDR3 is made up of 14 amino acids. DNA of the CDR3: TGTGCAGACCGCCAAACAGCCTCCACAGATACGCAGTATTTT. It encodes CADRQTASTDTQYF.

The gene calls are TRBV19 and TRBJ1-2, with unresolved D. Trimming took 6 bases from V and 4 from J, leaving 6 bases between them. The germline CDR1 and CDR2 sequences are LNHDA and SQIVND (reference sequence). The CDR3 length is 11 residues. The CDR3 nucleotides are TGTGCCAGTAGCCAATTCTATGGCTACACCTTC. Amino acid sequence: CASSQFYGYTF.

With respect to this clone: The identical CDR3 is also encoded by other nucleotide sequences in the sample. Here the CDR3 DNA reads TGCGCCAGCAGTGAGACGGGGTTGAACACCGGGGAGCTGTTTTTT. This codes for CASSETGLNTGELFF. The chain has TRBV10-1 and TRBJ2-2, with TRBD2 as a possible D gene (5 bases). The germline V gene has CDR1 WNHNN and CDR2 SYGVQD (reference sequence). This CDR3 is 15 amino acids long. Trimming cost V 2 bases and J 1 base, with 8 bases left between them.

The V gene is TRBV11-2, the J gene TRBJ2-1, with 8 bases matching TRBD1. With 1 base clipped from V and 0 bases from J, the junction kept 11 bases outside the gene matches. The V gene's germline CDR1 is SGHAT and CDR2 FQNNGV. The CDR3 is 19 amino acids. As DNA, the CDR3 is TGTGCCAGCAGCTTAGGGTTGGACAGGGTTTCTAGCTCCTACAATGAGCAGTTCTTC. Translation gives CASSLGLDRVSSSYNEQFF. The full variable domain, its missing parts supplied by reference TRBV11-2 and TRBJ2-1, is EAGVAQSPRYKIIEKRQSVAFWCNPISGHATLYWYQQILGQGPKLLIQFQNNGVVDDSQLPKDRFSAERLKGVDSTLKIQPAKLEDSAVYLCASSLGLDRVSSSYNEQFFGPGTRLTVL.

V is TRBV28 and J is TRBJ1-2; D ambiguous. V gave up 2 bases and J gave up 7 bases, with 8 bases separating them. CDR1 is MDHEN and CDR2 is SYDVKM in the germline V gene. The CDR3 runs 12 residues. The CDR3 coding sequence is TGTGCCAGCAGTTTAAACTTGCTTGGCTACACCTTC. Its protein product is CASSLNLLGYTF.